This TCR beta chain originates from a study of cytomegalovirus exposure and HLA in healthy donors. V was shortened by 2 bases and J by 4 bases, with 21 bases between the two germline ends. CDR1 and CDR2 (germline): SGHVS, FQNEAQ. The CDR3 consists of 17 residues. PCR used 60 Vbeta primers and 13 Jbeta primers. Here immunoSEQ multiplex PCR was the method, and the copy in TCRdb shows in-frame clones only, minus some. Seen here are about 180,000 clones, approximately 81% observed once, and the top ten hold 1%. The rearrangement joins TRBV7-8 to TRBJ2-7; maybe TRBD2 (6 bases). Material: PBMCs. The receptor comes from a boy aged 2 to 9 in good health and CMV-seronegative. The CDR3 nucleotides are TGTGCCAGCAGCTTATCCTCCGGGGGACTGTTATTGTACGAGCAGTACGTC. Translation: CASSLSSGGLLLYEQYV.